These 7 T cell receptor beta chains originate from one sample sequenced in a study of CD8 T cells in ankylosing spondylitis. Study conclusions and caveats: Ankylosing spondylitis blood seemed to carry a telltale TCR beta motif made of eight highly homologous variants.

One entry per CDR3 protein, called by TCRdb with MiXCR from the 5' RACE reads. The table includes 350,000 to 550,000 distinct CDR3 sequences, about 24% detected once. The antigens of these receptors remain unknown. Sequences were obtained from blood, either unsorted or a sorted T cell fraction (not recorded which). These receptors were collected from a male donor with ankylosing spondylitis.

The J gene is TRBJ2-5, the V gene TRBV5-5, with a tentative D call TRBD1 (5 bases). The germline CDR1 and CDR2 sequences are SGHKS and YYEKEE (reference sequence). V shed 0 bases and J shed 4 bases, with 10 bases lying between them. The CDR3 covers 14 residues. The CDR3 DNA reads as TGTGCCAGCAGCTTGGGGCCAGGGCGAGAGACCCAGTACTTC. Amino acids: CASSLGPGRETQYF. Full variable domain (rest looked up from reference TRBV5-5 and TRBJ2-5): DAGVTQSPTHLIKTRGQQVTLRCSPISGHKSVSWYQQVLGQGPQFIFQYYEKEERGRGNFPDRFSARQFPNYSSELNVNALLLGDSALYLCASSLGPGRETQYFGPGTRLLVL.

The chain recombines TRBV20-1 with TRBJ1-1, with a weak D call TRBD1 (6 bases). The CDR3 sequence is 14 residues long. V lost 2 bases and J 1 base, leaving 11 bases between the germline ends. Germline loops: CDR1 DFQATT, CDR2 SNEGSKA (reference sequence). CDR3 amino acids: CSARQGPTNTEAFF. In nucleotides, the CDR3 is TGCAGTGCTAGACAGGGGCCTACGAACACTGAAGCTTTCTTT.

The chain uses TRBV3-1 and TRBJ1-2; a weak D match, TRBD1 (5 bases). From germline, CDR1 is LGHDT and CDR2 YNNKEL (reference sequence). With 0 bases removed from V and 6 bases from J, the gap between germline ends came to 11 bases. The CDR3 has 14 amino acids. CDR3 nucleotide sequence: TGTGCCAGCAGCCAAGAAGGCCTGGGACATGGCTACACCTTC. Residues: CASSQEGLGHGYTF.

In this sample, this clonotype turned up a few times. The genes are TRBV27 and TRBJ1-4, with D uncertain. Trimming stripped 1 base from V and 9 bases from J, with 12 bases between. From germline, CDR1 is MNHEY and CDR2 SMNVEV (reference sequence). The CDR3 covers 14 residues. The CDR3 loop reads CASSLWDEPKKLFF. CDR3 DNA sequence: TGTGCCAGCAGTTTATGGGATGAACCTAAAAAACTGTTTTTT.

This clonotype appeared a few times. V and J are TRBV24-1 and TRBJ2-4; D remains unclear. Looked up from germline, CDR1 is KGHDR and CDR2 is SFDVKD. The ends were cut back, 4 bases at V and 1 base at J, with 10 bases in the middle. This CDR3 has 15 residues. The CDR3 nucleotides are TGTGCCACCAGTGACAGTGCTTTGGCCAAAAACATTCAGTACTTC. This sequence encodes CATSDSALAKNIQYF.

This clonotype was seen a handful of times. The chain recombines TRBV12-3 or TRBV12-4 with TRBJ2-1; TRBD2 matches 9 bases. The trim removed 3 bases at V and 8 bases at J, leaving 8 bases unmatched. There are 15 residues in the CDR3. As DNA, the CDR3 is TGTGCCAGCAGTTTGGTTCCTAGCGGGATGGATGAGCAGTTCTTC. It codes for CASSLVPSGMDEQFF.

This clonotype has more than one count but fewer than ten. V usage is TRBV20-1 and J usage is TRBJ2-3; unclear D gene. The CDR3 extends over 11 amino acids. The germline V gene encodes CDR1 DFQATT and CDR2 SNEGSKA (reference sequence). The ends were cut back, 7 bases at V and 5 bases at J, with 10 bases in the middle. CDR3 sequence: CSVTPEDTQYF. The CDR3 nucleotides read TGCAGTGTCACCCCTGAAGATACGCAGTATTTT.